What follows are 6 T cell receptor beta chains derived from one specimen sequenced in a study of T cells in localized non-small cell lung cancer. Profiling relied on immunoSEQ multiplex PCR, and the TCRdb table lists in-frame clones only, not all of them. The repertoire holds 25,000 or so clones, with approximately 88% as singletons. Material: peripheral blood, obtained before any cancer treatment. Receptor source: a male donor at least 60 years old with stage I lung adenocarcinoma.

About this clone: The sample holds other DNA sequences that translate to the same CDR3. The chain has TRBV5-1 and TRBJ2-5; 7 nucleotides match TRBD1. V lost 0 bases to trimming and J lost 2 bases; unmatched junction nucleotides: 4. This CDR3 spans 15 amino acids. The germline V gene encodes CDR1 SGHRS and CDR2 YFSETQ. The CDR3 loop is CASSLVLQGQETQYF. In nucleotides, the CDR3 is TGCGCCAGCAGCTTGGTGCTACAGGGGCAAGAGACCCAGTACTTC.

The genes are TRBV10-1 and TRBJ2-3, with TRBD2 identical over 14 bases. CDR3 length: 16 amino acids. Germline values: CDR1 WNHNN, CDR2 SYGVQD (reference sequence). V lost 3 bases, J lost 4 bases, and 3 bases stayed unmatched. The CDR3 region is CASSDWTSGGPDTQYF. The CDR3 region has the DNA TGCGCCAGCAGTGATTGGACTAGCGGGGGGCCAGATACGCAGTATTTT.

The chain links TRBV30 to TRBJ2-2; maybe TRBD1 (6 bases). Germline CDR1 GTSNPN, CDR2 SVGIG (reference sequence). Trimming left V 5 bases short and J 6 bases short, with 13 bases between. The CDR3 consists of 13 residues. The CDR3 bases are TGTGCCTGGGGCCTCAGGACAGCCGGGGAGCTGTTTTTT. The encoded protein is CAWGLRTAGELFF.

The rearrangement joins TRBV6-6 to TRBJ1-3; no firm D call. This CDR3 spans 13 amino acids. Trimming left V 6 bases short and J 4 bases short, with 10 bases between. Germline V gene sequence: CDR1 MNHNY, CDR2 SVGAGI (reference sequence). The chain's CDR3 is CASRVGSGNTIYF. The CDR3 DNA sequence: TGTGCCAGCAGGGTGGGATCGGGAAACACCATATATTTT.

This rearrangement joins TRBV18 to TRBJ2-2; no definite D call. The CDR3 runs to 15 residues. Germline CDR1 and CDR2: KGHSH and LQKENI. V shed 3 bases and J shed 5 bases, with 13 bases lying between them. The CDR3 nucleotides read TGTGCCAGCTCACCCTCCCTAGGGCCTACCGGGGAGCTGTTTTTT. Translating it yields CASSPSLGPTGELFF.

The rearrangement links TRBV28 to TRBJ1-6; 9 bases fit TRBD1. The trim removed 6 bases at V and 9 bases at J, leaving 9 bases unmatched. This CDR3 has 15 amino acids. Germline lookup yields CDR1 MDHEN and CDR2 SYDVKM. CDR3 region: CASSLGQGGSSPLHF. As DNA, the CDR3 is TGTGCCAGCAGCCTGGGACAGGGTGGTAGTTCACCCCTCCACTTT.